Sequencing of this T cell receptor beta chain was carried out in a study of T cells expressing NK-cell markers. Details on this clonotype: Antigen specificity is unknown.

Overall study findings and caveats: Dominant NKG2C+ clonotype frequencies of roughly 1.0-7.5% of CD8+ T cells were measured in about six donors. In a handful of donors, these clonotypes also led the CD3+CD56-NKG2C+ fraction. No clear determination of HCMV specificity was made for expanded NKG2C+ T cell clones.

Germline-derived CDR1 and CDR2 are MNHEY and SVGAGI. The CDR3 has 16 residues. TCRdb reworked the 5' RACE reads into one entry per CDR3 protein, no DNA. The sample shows about 540,000 distinct CDR3 sequences, and 3.5% to 4.5% sits with its ten largest clones. The chain carries TRBV6-5 and TRBJ2-1; the TRBD1 assignment by TCRdb is unverifiable without DNA. Specimen: blood T cells: a sorted CD56 or NKG2C T cell subset, CD4+ or CD8+ T cells, or bulk PBMC T cells (not recorded which). The TCR comes from a man younger than 35 in good health. Here the CDR3 reads CASSYSPANGGDEQFF.